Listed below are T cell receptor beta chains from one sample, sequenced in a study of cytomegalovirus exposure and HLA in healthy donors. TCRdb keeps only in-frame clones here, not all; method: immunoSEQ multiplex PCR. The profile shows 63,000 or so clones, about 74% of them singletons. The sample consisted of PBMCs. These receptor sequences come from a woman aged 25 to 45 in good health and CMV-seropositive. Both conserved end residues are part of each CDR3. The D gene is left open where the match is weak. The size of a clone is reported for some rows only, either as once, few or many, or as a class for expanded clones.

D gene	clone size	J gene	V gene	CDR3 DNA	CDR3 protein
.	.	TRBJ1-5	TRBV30	TGTGCCTGGAGTCTCGAGGGCCGGCAGCCCCAGCATTTT	CAWSLEGRQPQHF
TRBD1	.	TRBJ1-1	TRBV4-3	TGCGCCAGCAGCCAATCTGGGACAGGGGCCCTTCGAGCTTTCTTT	CASSQSGTGALRAFF
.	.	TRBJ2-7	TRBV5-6	TGTGCCAGCAGCTTTCGGTTTCAAATAGTGTTC	CASSFRFQIVF
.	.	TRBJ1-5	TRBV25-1	TGTGCCAGCAGTGAAGGAGGGCGGAATCAGCCCCAGCATTTT	CASSEGGRNQPQHF
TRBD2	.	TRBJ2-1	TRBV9	TGTGCCAGCAGCGTCAGCGGGAGTAACTACAATGAGCAGTTCTTC	CASSVSGSNYNEQFF
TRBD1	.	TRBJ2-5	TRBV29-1	TGCAGCGCCGGCCGAGGGACAGGGGGAGAAGAGACCCAGTACTTC	CSAGRGTGGEETQYF
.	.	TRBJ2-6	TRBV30	TGTGCCTGGAACCCGGGACTGAAGCTCTCTGGGGCCAACGTCCTGACTTTC	CAWNPGLKLSGANVLTF
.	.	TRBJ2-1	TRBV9	TGTGCCAGCAGCGTAGCTAGCCTCCTTACTGAGCAGTTCTTC	CASSVASLLTEQFF
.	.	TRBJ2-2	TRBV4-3	TGCGCCAGCAGCCTCTCACTCCTGGGGGGCGGGGAGCTGTTTTTT	CASSLSLLGGGELFF
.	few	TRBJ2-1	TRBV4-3	TGCGCCAGCAGCCAAACTAGGCAGAGCTCCTACAATGAGCAGTTCTTC	CASSQTRQSSYNEQFF
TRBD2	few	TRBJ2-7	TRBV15	TGTGCCACCAGCAGAGTTCGAGCGGGAGTGGAGGAGCAGTACTTC	CATSRVRAGVEEQYF
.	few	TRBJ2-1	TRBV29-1	TGCAGCGGTATACGGGTTAGAGGCAATGAGCAGTTCTTC	CSGIRVRGNEQFF
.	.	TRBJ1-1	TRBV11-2	TGTGCCAGCAGCTTAAATCTGGGCAACACTGAAGCTTTCTTT	CASSLNLGNTEAFF
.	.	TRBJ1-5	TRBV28	TGTGCCAGCAGTTTAATGCGGCAGCCCCAGCATTTT	CASSLMRQPQHF
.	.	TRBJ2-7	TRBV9	TGTGCCAGCAGCGTAGAGGTTCGGGGTCCCTACGAGCAGTACTTC	CASSVEVRGPYEQYF
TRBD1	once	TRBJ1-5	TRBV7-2	TGTGCCAGCAGCTTAGAGGGGGCCCGCAATCAGCCCCAGCATTTT	CASSLEGARNQPQHF
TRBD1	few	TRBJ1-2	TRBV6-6	TGTGCCAGCAGTTATGACAGGGATGGCTACACCTTC	CASSYDRDGYTF